This T cell receptor beta chain was observed in a study of T-cell memory formation after mild COVID-19 (dated by TCRdb to the early 2020s). Looking at the study overall: TCR sequence clusters from the two donors were largely donor specific. In a couple of donors, T-cell clones that expanded and contracted after mild COVID-19 were tracked by sequencing TCRalpha and TCRbeta repertoires over time. Two young, previously healthy adult volunteers made up the cohort, one male and one female.

Ficoll-Paque density gradient centrifugation was the method used to isolate PBMCs. Germline trimming amounts to 0 bases on V and 0 bases on J, with 3 as the count of junction bases outside the gene matches. CDR1 is given as MNHEY and CDR2 as SMNVEV, both from the germline V gene (reference sequence). Counted from cysteine to phenylalanine, this CDR3 has 16 amino acids. Of the read, only the CDR3 DNA is kept; its 48 bases are in frame from base 1. The instrument was an Illumina NovaSeq 6000. Using 5'RACE with constant-segment primers, TCRalpha and TCRbeta cDNA libraries were constructed, with sample barcodes and unique molecular identifiers added in the process. Trizol reagent was used to extract RNA from every sample. Amplification of the libraries took two PCR steps, and the second step added a second sample barcode plus Illumina TruSeq adapters. Libraries were sequenced on an Illumina NovaSeq with 2 x 150 bp paired-end reads. On the study's bioinformatics: Demultiplexing of reads and collapsing into UMI-guided consensus sequences were performed with migec v1.2.7. Using mixcr v2.1.11, the UMI consensuses were aligned to TRA and TRB V and J templates and assembled into clonotypes. Clonotypes were classified as expanded or contracted when called significant by both edgeR and NoisET, with noise models trained on biological replicates. For edgeR calls, a false discovery rate-adjusted p below 0.01 and a log2 fold-change threshold of 1 were applied. As an exploratory analysis of dynamics, PCA with hierarchical clustering was applied to max-normalized trajectories of the 1000 most abundant clonotypes. Separately sequenced CD4+ and CD8+ repertoires were used to assign a CD4 or CD8 phenotype to each responding clone. TCRdb redid the processing of the public reads, applying fastp at Q25 and MiXCR, and retained in-frame beta chains. Each CDR3 protein appears once, grouped with its most common genes and DNA. What appears here as the V and J calls and clone size reflects TCRdb's work, not the paper's. Within this sample are some 49,000 distinct CDR3 sequences, with 25% to 35% of them counted one time only. Jointly, the top ten make up about 41% of the sample.

The table lists this clonotype with many counts. This receptor's antigen is unknown. Base quality data are lacking; no much larger clone is found one base away. Study-level results and caveats: Clones contracting from day 15 to 85 had balanced CD4/CD8 phenotypes, while a second wave expanding from day 15 to 37 was biased towards CD4+. Contracting CD4+ clones appeared mostly in the CM and EM memory subsets, whereas CD8+ clones were enriched in EMRA. Some responding clones were found in pre-infection memory, which suggests that pre-existing cross-reactive memory T cells took part in the SARS-CoV-2 response. The study included only a couple of mild cases, and larger cohorts that include severe cases with pre-infection samples were judged to be necessary. The second-wave clones that peaked on day 37 were not confirmed to be SARS-CoV-2 specific.

Sequencing was performed on PBMCs or a T cell subset sorted from them (not recorded which). Recombination connected TRBV27 to TRBJ2-3, with 7 central nucleotides matching TRBD2. This clonotype was sampled from a man aged 18 to 29 who had mild COVID-19 (a few samples of this study predate the infection). The sample titles of this study are shuffled in the database, so cell type and time point are left out; the donor was told from shared clones. Here the CDR3 is given as CASSLSSGDSTDTQYF. The DNA sequence is TGTGCCAGCAGTTTATCGAGCGGGGATAGCACAGATACGCAGTATTTT.